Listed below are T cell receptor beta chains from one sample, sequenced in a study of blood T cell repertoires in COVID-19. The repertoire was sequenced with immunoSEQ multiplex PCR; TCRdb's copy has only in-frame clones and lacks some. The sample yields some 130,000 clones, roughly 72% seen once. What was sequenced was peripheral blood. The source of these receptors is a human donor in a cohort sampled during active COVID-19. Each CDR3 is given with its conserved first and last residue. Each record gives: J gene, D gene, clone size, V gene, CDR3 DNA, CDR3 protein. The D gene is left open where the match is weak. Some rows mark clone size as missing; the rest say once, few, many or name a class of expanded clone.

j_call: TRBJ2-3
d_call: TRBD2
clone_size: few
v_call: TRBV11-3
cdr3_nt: TGTGCCAGCAGCTTAGTAGCGGGGGGAAGCACAGATACGCAGTATTTT
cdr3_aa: CASSLVAGGSTDTQYF

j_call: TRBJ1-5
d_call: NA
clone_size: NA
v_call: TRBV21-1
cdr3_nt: TGTGCCAGCAGCAAAGTAGGCCCAGGGAGGCTCAATCAGCCCCAGCATTTT
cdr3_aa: CASSKVGPGRLNQPQHF

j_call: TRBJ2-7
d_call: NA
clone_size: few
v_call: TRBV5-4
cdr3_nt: TGTGCCAGCAGCTGGACCATAAGCGGGGAGCAGTACTTC
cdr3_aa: CASSWTISGEQYF

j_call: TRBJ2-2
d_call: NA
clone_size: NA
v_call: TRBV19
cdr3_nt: TGTGCCAGTATGGGGCCCGGATTTACCGGGGAGCTGTTTTTT
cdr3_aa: CASMGPGFTGELFF

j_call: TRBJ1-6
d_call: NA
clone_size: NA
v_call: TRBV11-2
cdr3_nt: TGTGCCAGCAGCTTAGGAAGAGGGAAAAACTCACCCCTCCACTTT
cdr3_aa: CASSLGRGKNSPLHF

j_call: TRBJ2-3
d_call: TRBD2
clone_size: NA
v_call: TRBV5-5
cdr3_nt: TGTGCCAGCAGCGGGACTAGCGGGGGGAACCAACGCACAGATACGCAGTATTTT
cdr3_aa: CASSGTSGGNQRTDTQYF

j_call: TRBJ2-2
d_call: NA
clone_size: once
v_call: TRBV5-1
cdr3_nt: TGCGCCAGCAGCTTGGCCCTGGCGGGGAACACCGGGGAGCTGTTTTTT
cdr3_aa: CASSLALAGNTGELFF

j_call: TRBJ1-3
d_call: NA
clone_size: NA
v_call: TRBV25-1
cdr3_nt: TGTGCCAGCAGTGTCGCAGGAACTGGAAACACCATATATTTT
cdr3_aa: CASSVAGTGNTIYF

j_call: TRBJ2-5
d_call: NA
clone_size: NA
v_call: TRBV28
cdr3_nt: TGTGCCAGCACCTTACAGGGAATGGGGACCCAGTACTTC
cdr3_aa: CASTLQGMGTQYF

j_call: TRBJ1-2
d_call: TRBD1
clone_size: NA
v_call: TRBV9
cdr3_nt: TGTGCCAGCAGCGTAGGAGGGGGGGACAGGGGCCCGAGCAAGACCTTC
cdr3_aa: CASSVGGGDRGPSKTF

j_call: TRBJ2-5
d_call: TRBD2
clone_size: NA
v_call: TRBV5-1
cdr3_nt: TGCGCCAGCAGCTTGGAAGCGGGGCGGCAAGAGACCCAGTACTTC
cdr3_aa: CASSLEAGRQETQYF

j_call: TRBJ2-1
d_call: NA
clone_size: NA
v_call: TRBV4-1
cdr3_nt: TGCGCCAGCAGCCAAGATCCGGGGGGCTACGAGCAGTTCTTC
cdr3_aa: CASSQDPGGYEQFF

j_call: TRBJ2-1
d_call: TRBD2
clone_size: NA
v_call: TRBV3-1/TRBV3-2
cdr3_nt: TGTGCCAGCAGCCAAGGACTAGCGGATTACAATGAGCAGTTCTTC
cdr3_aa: CASSQGLADYNEQFF

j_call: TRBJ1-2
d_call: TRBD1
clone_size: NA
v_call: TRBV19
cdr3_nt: TGTGCCAGTAGTATTGCGACAGGGGGCGCATGGGGCTACACCTTC
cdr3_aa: CASSIATGGAWGYTF

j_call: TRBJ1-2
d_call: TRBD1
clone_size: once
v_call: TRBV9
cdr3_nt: TGTGCCAGCAACCAGAGGGGGACAGAAGGCTTAAACTATGGCTACACCTTC
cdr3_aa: CASNQRGTEGLNYGYTF

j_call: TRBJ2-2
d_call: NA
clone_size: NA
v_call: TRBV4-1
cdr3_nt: TGCGCCAGCAGCTCCTCCCCAAGGAGCACCGGGGAGCTGTTTTTT
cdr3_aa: CASSSSPRSTGELFF

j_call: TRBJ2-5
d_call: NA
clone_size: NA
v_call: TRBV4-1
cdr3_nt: TGCGCCAGCAGCCTCGGTGAGACCCAGTACTTC
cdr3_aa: CASSLGETQYF

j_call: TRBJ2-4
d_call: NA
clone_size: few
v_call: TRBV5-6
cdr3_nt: TGTGCCAGCAGCTTGGTAGACCGAGGCAAAAACATTCAGTACTTC
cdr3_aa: CASSLVDRGKNIQYF

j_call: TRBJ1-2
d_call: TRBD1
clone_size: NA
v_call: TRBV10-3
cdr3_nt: TGTGCCATCAGTGAGTCTGACAGGGGTAGTGCGGGCTACACCTTC
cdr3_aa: CAISESDRGSAGYTF

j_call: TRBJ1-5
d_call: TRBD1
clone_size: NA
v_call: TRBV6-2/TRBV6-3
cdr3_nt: TGTGCCAGCAGTTACTCCATTACAGGGGGTAATCAGCCCCAGCATTTT
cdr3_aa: CASSYSITGGNQPQHF

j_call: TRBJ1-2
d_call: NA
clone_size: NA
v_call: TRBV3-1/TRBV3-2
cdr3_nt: TGTGCCAGCAGCCCTCACCGGGAGGGGAACTATGGCTACACCTTC
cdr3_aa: CASSPHREGNYGYTF

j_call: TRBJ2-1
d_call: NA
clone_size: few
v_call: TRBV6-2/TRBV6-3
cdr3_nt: TGTGCCAGCAGTTCCTTATCTGGAGGTTACAATGAGCAGTTCTTC
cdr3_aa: CASSSLSGGYNEQFF

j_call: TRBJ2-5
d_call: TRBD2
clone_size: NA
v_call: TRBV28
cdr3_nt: TGTGCCAGCAGAGCTAGCGGGGAACAAGAGACCCAGTACTTC
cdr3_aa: CASRASGEQETQYF

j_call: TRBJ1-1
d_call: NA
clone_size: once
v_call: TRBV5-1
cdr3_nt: TGCGCCAGCAGCTTGGGGGCCCTGAACACTGAAGCTTTCTTT
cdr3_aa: CASSLGALNTEAFF

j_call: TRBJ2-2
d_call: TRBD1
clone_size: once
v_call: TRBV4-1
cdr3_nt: TGCGCCAGCAGCCTGAACAGGGGATCGAACACCGGGGAGCTGTTTTTT
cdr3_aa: CASSLNRGSNTGELFF

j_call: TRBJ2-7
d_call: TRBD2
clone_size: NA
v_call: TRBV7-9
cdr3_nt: TGTGCCAGCAGCCCACACCTAGCGGGGGCGGGCGAGCAGTACTTC
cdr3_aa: CASSPHLAGAGEQYF

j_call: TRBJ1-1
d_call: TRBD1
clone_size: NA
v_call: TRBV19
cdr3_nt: TGTGCCAGTAGTACGGGACAGGTCAATGAAGCTTTCTTT
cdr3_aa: CASSTGQVNEAFF

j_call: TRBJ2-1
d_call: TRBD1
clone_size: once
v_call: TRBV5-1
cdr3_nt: TGCGCCAGTACCGGGACAGGGGAGTACAATGAGCAGTTCTTC
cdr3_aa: CASTGTGEYNEQFF

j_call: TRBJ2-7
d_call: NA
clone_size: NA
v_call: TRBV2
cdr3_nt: TGTGCCAGCAGTGTACAGGGTACGATCGAGCAGTACTTC
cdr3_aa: CASSVQGTIEQYF

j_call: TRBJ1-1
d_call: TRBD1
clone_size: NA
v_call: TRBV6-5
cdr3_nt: TGTGCCAGCAGCGACAGGGGGCGCGGAGCTTTCTTT
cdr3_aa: CASSDRGRGAFF

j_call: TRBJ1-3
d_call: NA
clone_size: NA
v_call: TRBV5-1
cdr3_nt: TGCGCCAGCAGCTCAACAGGGACTGGAAACACCATATATTTT
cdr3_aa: CASSSTGTGNTIYF

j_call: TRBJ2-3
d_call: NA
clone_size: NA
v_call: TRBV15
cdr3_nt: TGTGCCACCAGCAGCGCCCGGAGCACAGATACGCAGTATTTT
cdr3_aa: CATSSARSTDTQYF

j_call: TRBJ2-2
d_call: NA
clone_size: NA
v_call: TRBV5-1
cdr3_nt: TGCGCCAGCAGCTTGGCTGCGGATTACACCGGGGAGCTGTTTTTT
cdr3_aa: CASSLAADYTGELFF

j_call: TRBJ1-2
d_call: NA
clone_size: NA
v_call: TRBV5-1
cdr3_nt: TGCGCCAGCAGCTTGGGAACCGACAGTCAAACCTATGGCTACACCTTC
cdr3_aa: CASSLGTDSQTYGYTF

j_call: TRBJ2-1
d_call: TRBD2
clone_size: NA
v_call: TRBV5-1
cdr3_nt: TGCGCCAGCAGCTCAGCGGGGGGCTCCTACAATGAGCAGTTCTTC
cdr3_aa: CASSSAGGSYNEQFF

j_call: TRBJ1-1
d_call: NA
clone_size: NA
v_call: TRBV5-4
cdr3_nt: TGTGCCAGCAGCTTCGGGGGCACTGAAGCTTTCTTT
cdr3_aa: CASSFGGTEAFF

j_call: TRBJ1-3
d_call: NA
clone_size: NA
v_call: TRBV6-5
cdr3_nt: TGTGCCAGCAGTTACTCTGCAGGGATTGGAAACACCATATATTTT
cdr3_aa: CASSYSAGIGNTIYF

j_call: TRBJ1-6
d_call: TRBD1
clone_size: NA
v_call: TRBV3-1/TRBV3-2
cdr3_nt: TGTGCCAGCAGCCAGGGACAGGGGAATTCACCCCTCCACTTT
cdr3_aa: CASSQGQGNSPLHF

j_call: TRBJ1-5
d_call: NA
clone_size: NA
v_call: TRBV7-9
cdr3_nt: TGTGCCAGCAGCCCCCGAGGGATCACAGGGTCTTGGAGCAATCAGCCCCAGCATTTT
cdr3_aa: CASSPRGITGSWSNQPQHF

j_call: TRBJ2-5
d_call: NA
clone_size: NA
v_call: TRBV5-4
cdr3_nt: TGTGCCAGCAGCCTACCCCGACAGACCCAAGAGACCCAGTACTTC
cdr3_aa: CASSLPRQTQETQYF

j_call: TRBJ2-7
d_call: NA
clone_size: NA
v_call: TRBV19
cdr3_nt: TGTGCCAGTAGTACACACGATTCCTACGAGCAGTACTTC
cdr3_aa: CASSTHDSYEQYF

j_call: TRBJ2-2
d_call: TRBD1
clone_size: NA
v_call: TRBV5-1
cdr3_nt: TGCGCCAGCAGCTGGTCGACAGGGGAAGGGGAGCTGTTTTTT
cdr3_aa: CASSWSTGEGELFF

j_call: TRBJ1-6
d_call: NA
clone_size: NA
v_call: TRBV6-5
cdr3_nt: TGTGCCAGCAGTTACCTCCAGGGGAATTCACCCCTCCACTTT
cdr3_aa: CASSYLQGNSPLHF

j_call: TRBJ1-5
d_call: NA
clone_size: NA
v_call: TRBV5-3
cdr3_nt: TGTGCCAGAAGCTTGGGGCCGGAGAATCAGCCCCAGCATTTT
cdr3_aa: CARSLGPENQPQHF

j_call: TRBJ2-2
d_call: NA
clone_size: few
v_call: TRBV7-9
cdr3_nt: TGTGCCAGCAGCCCCGTTTCCGGGGAGCTGTTTTTT
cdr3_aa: CASSPVSGELFF

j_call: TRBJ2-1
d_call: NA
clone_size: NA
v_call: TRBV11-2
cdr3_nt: TGTGCCAGCAGCCCAAAGGGGCTCACCTACAATGAGCAGTTCTTC
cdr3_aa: CASSPKGLTYNEQFF